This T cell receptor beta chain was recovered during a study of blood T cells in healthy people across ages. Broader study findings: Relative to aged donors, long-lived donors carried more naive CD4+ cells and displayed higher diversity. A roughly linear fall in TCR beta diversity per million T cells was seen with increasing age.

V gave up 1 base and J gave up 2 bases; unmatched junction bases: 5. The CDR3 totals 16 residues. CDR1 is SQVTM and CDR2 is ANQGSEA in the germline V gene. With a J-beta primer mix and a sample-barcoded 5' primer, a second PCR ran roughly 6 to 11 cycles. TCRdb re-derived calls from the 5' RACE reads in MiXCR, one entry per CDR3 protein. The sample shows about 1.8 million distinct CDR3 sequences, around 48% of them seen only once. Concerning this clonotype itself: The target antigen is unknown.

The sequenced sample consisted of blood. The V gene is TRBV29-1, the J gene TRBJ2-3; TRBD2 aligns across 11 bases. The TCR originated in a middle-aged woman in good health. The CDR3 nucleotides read TGCAGCGTTGAAGTCACTAGCGGGGGAAACACAGATACGCAGTATTTT. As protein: CSVEVTSGGNTDTQYF.